This entry concerns a single TCR beta chain. This record comes from a study of control samples from healthy donors and cancer patients. Trimming cost V 6 bases and J 3 bases; bases outside gene matches: 10. The germline gives CDR1 KGHSH, CDR2 LQKENI. The CDR3 runs 15 residues. Generated by immunoSEQ multiplex PCR, the TCRdb table keeps only in-frame clones and is missing some. This table holds about 130,000 clones, over 80% found once. The V and J genes are TRBV18 and TRBJ2-7; TRBD1 aligns across 8 bases. Sequencing was done on a sample of PBMCs. The TCR sequence derives from an elderly man with head and neck cancer. CDR3 coding DNA: TGTGCCAGCTCGGCACGCGGGACAGGATACTACGAGCAGTACTTC. This gives the protein CASSARGTGYYEQYF.